Shown below are 31 T cell receptor beta chains from a single sample sequenced in a study of TIL therapy for anti-PD-1-resistant metastatic lung cancer (dated by TCRdb to 2020 to 2023). Using bias-controlled multiplex PCR with the immunoSEQ v3 hsTCRB kit, the TCR beta CDR3 regions were amplified from genomic DNA. Sourced from immuneACCESS, this table was stored by TCRdb with only in-frame sequences that have V and J called. A share of the clones is absent; for the studies checked, an unresolved V gene accounts for under half, and the remainder has no known explanation. For this sample there are 50,000 or so clones; 79% appear just once. Of the sample, under 5.5% is held by the ten largest clones. In light of the paper, this sample's time point label describes: pre-treatment sample, taken before nivolumab and TIL therapy. Material: blood, obtained at baseline. The receptor set was obtained from a woman between 30 and 80 years old with non-small cell lung cancer.

V and J are TRBV19 and TRBJ1-5, with 7 bases fitting TRBD1. The length of the CDR3 is 15 residues. J lost 0 bases, V lost 7 bases, and 6 bases had no gene match. The V gene's germline CDR1 is LNHDA and CDR2 SQIVND (reference sequence). The CDR3 spells CASTTTGISNQPQHF. The CDR3 bases are TGTGCCAGTACTACGACAGGGATTAGCAATCAGCCCCAGCATTTT.

The gene calls are TRBV10-2 and TRBJ1-5; D ambiguous. This CDR3 is 14 amino acids long. The germline gives CDR1 WSHSY, CDR2 SAAADI. Trimming cost V 3 bases and J 6 bases, with 12 bases left between them. The CDR3 region has the DNA TGCGCCAGCAGTGATATGGCAGTTTCTCAGCCCCAGCATTTT. Amino acid sequence: CASSDMAVSQPQHF.

This sequence joins TRBV10-3 and TRBJ2-3; tentatively, D is TRBD1 or TRBD2 (5 bases each). CDR1 is ENHRY and CDR2 is SYGVKD in the germline V gene. Trimming pared 6 bases from V and 1 base from J, leaving 17 bases between. The CDR3 has 16 residues. The chain's CDR3 is CAIRRGTGMGTDTQYF. Here the CDR3 DNA reads TGTGCCATCAGAAGGGGCACCGGGATGGGCACAGATACGCAGTATTTT.

The chain uses TRBV7-2 and TRBJ2-7; the match to TRBD2 covers 8 bases. Germline V gives CDR1 SGHTA, CDR2 FQGNSA. The CDR3 extends over 14 amino acids. After removal of 5 bases from V and 1 base from J, the junction contained 4 bases not matched to a gene. CDR3 residues: CASSHTSGSYEQYF. In DNA, the CDR3 is TGTGCCAGCAGCCATACTAGCGGTTCCTACGAGCAGTACTTC. The full variable domain, its missing parts supplied by reference TRBV7-2 and TRBJ2-7, is GAGVSQSPSNKVTEKGKDVELRCDPISGHTALYWYRQSLGQGLEFLIYFQGNSAPDKSGLPSDRFSAERTGGSVSTLTIQRTQQEDSAVYLCASSHTSGSYEQYFGPGTRLTVT.

J is TRBJ1-4 and V is TRBV5-1; D unclear. Between the trimmed V and J ends, which lost 2 bases and 4 bases, there was a span of 15 bases. CDR1 SGHRS and CDR2 YFSETQ come from the germline V gene. This CDR3 has 16 residues. As DNA, the CDR3 is TGCGCCAGCAGCTTCGGTCGTTCGGGGAGTAATGAAAAACTGTTTTTT. It specifies CASSFGRSGSNEKLFF.

The V and J genes are TRBV4-1 and TRBJ1-2; weak D call: TRBD1 (5 bases). The CDR3 has 15 amino acids. Germline V lookup: CDR1 MGHRA, CDR2 YSYEKL. V lost 5 bases, J lost 2 bases, and 15 bases lay in between. CDR3 amino acids: CASSRGSFVNYGYTF. The CDR3 DNA reads as TGCGCCAGCAGCAGGGGCAGTTTCGTCAACTATGGCTACACCTTC.

This clone was counted once. V usage is TRBV10-3 and J usage is TRBJ2-3; D gene ambiguous. The length of the CDR3 is 13 residues. In germline, CDR1 is ENHRY, CDR2 SYGVKD. V lost 11 bases, J lost 1 base, and 13 bases lay in between. CDR3 bases: TGTGCCGTAAGGCTAGGAGGCACAGATACGCAGTATTTT. This codes for CAVRLGGTDTQYF.

This chain links TRBV9 with TRBJ2-3, with D possibly TRBD2 on 6 matching bases. The length of the CDR3 is 17 residues. The V end was cut by 6 bases, the J end by 5 bases, with 25 bases between. CDR1 and CDR2 from the germline V gene are SGDLS and YYNGEE. The CDR3 DNA follows: TGTGCCAGCAACAAACGCGGGGTTGACCTAAGCGGAGATACGCAGTATTTT. Its protein is CASNKRGVDLSGDTQYF.

The chain recombines TRBV11-2 with TRBJ1-6; D may be TRBD1 (5 bases). Germline V gene lookup returns CDR1 SGHAT and CDR2 FQNNGV. Trimming stripped 5 bases from V and 10 bases from J, with 12 bases between. This CDR3 has 13 amino acids. Written as DNA, the CDR3 is TGTGCCAGCAGCCCGCCGGGGGACTCACCCCTCCACTTT. It translates to CASSPPGDSPLHF.

The rearrangement uses TRBV28 and TRBJ2-4; 12 bases are a match to TRBD1. V lost 5 bases and J lost 1; bases outside the gene matches: 12. Germline V gene sequence: CDR1 MDHEN, CDR2 SYDVKM. This CDR3 region has 19 residues. CDR3 DNA: TGTGCCAGCAGTCACGGGACAGGGGGCCGTTGGGTTGCCAAAAACATTCAGTACTTC. This codes for CASSHGTGGRWVAKNIQYF.

The chain couples TRBV7-2 to TRBJ2-3; no definite D call. CDR3 length: 13 residues. V lost 3 bases to trimming and J lost 4 bases, with 8 bases between them. Germline CDR1 is SGHTA and CDR2 is FQGNSA. The CDR3 bases are TGTGCCAGCAGCTTGACACCAGCAGATACGCAGTATTTT. It encodes CASSLTPADTQYF.

This clone turned up a few times. The chain has TRBV5-1 and TRBJ1-2; D uncertain. From germline, CDR1 is SGHRS and CDR2 YFSETQ. Between the trimmed V and J ends, which lost 4 bases and 6 bases, there was a span of 13 bases. This CDR3 comprises 13 residues. As DNA, the CDR3 is TGCGCCAGCAGCCCCGACCAGACTGATGGCTACACCTTC. Its protein is CASSPDQTDGYTF. Full variable domain (missing parts from reference TRBV5-1 and TRBJ1-2): KAGVTQTPRYLIKTRGQQVTLSCSPISGHRSVSWYQQTPGQGLQFLFEYFSETQRNKGNFPGRFSGRQFSNSRSEMNVSTLELGDSALYLCASSPDQTDGYTFGSGTRLTVV.

This chain uses TRBV6-1 with TRBJ2-1; the match to TRBD1 covers 12 bases. This CDR3 has 17 amino acids. V trimming: 4 bases; J trimming: 3 bases; junction bases outside the gene matches: 7. Per germline, CDR1 MNHNS and CDR2 SASEGT. This CDR3 reads CASSGGTGGWSYNEQFF. The CDR3 nucleotides read TGTGCCAGCAGTGGAGGGACAGGGGGCTGGAGCTACAATGAGCAGTTCTTC.

The J gene is TRBJ2-3, the V gene TRBV10-1; either TRBD1 or TRBD2 may supply D (5 bases each). CDR3 size: 11 residues. The germline gives CDR1 WNHNN, CDR2 SYGVQD (reference sequence). V shed 4 bases and J shed 7 bases, with 6 bases lying between them. CDR3 nucleotides: TGCGCCAGCAGTGTGGGACATACGCAGTATTTT. Its translation: CASSVGHTQYF.

The genes are TRBV13 and TRBJ2-2; 7 bases map to TRBD1. V lost 4 bases and J lost 1; bases outside the gene matches: 3. The germline gives CDR1 PRHDT, CDR2 FYEKMQ (reference sequence). The CDR3 is 15 residues long. Written as DNA, the CDR3 is TGTGCCAGCAGCTCCCGACAGGGGAACACCGGGGAGCTGTTTTTT. It translates to CASSSRQGNTGELFF.

The chain recombines TRBV5-6 with TRBJ2-2, with D maybe TRBD1 (5 bases). Trimming took off 3 bases at V and 0 bases at J, with 9 bases between the two ends. The CDR3 totals 15 residues. Germline lookup yields CDR1 SGHDT and CDR2 YYEEEE. In nucleotides, the CDR3 is TGTGCCAGCAGCTGGGGCCAGGCGAACACCGGGGAGCTGTTTTTT. Translation gives CASSWGQANTGELFF. Variable domain in full (rest from reference TRBV5-6 and TRBJ2-2): DAGVTQSPTHLIKTRGQQVTLRCSPKSGHDTVSWYQQALGQGPQFIFQYYEEEERQRGNFPDRFSGHQFPNYSSELNVNALLLGDSALYLCASSWGQANTGELFFGEGSRLTVL.

This clone was seen a single time. The chain joins TRBV19 to TRBJ2-3; D uncertain. V lost 1 base to trimming and J lost 2 bases, with 4 bases between them. This CDR3 region has 13 residues. The germline gives CDR1 LNHDA, CDR2 SQIVND (reference sequence). CDR3 sequence reads: CASSIGDTDTQYF. The CDR3 DNA follows: TGTGCCAGTAGTATAGGTGACACAGATACGCAGTATTTT.

V gene TRBV5-5 combines with J gene TRBJ2-7, with D hard to call. This CDR3 region has 15 residues. Trimming stripped 4 bases from V and 2 bases from J, with 16 bases between. Germline-derived CDR1 and CDR2 are SGHKS and YYEKEE (reference sequence). The CDR3 region is CASSVPSRATYEQYF. As DNA, the CDR3 is TGTGCCAGCAGCGTGCCAAGCCGGGCTACCTACGAGCAGTACTTC.

In the case of this clone: Other DNA variants within this sample encode the same CDR3. In nucleotides, the CDR3 is TGTGCCAGCAGCCCCTACTGGACAGGTGGAAACACTGAAGCTTTCTTT. Protein sequence: CASSPYWTGGNTEAFF. The chain has TRBV4-2 and TRBJ1-1, with TRBD1 matching 7 bases. This CDR3 is built from 16 residues. Germline loops: CDR1 LGHNA, CDR2 YNFKEQ. V lost 4 bases to trimming and J lost 2 bases; unmatched junction nucleotides: 10.

The table lists this clone with a count of one. The chain combines TRBV4-3 with TRBJ2-7; the D gene is possibly TRBD1 (5 bases). Between the trimmed V and J ends, which lost 0 bases and 1 base, there was a span of 13 bases. The CDR3 is 16 amino acids. CDR1 is LGHNA, CDR2 YSLEER, per germline. CDR3 residues: CASSQEGVPRSYEQYF. CDR3 nucleotide sequence: TGCGCCAGCAGCCAAGAAGGGGTACCCCGATCCTACGAGCAGTACTTC.

About this clone itself: The sample carries other DNA sequences with the same CDR3. The chain combines TRBV6-5 with TRBJ1-1; 7 bases map to TRBD1. V shed 0 bases, J shed 2 bases, and the junction held 3 bases outside the gene matches. CDR1 and CDR2 (germline): MNHEY, SVGAGI. The CDR3 contains 15 residues. The CDR3: CASSYSRGLNTEAFF. The CDR3 nucleotides are TGTGCCAGCAGTTACTCGAGGGGGCTTAACACTGAAGCTTTCTTT.

The chain carries TRBV5-8 and TRBJ1-5, with 8 bases aligning to TRBD1. This CDR3 region has 18 residues. V lost 2 bases and J lost 2; bases outside the gene matches: 12. Germline V gene sequence: CDR1 SGHTS, CDR2 YDEGEE. The CDR3 sequence is CASSFLPGGYGGNQPQHF. CDR3 DNA sequence: TGTGCCAGCAGCTTCCTGCCAGGGGGCTATGGGGGCAATCAGCCCCAGCATTTT. Full variable domain (outside the CDR3, taken from reference TRBV5-8 and TRBJ1-5): EAGVTQSPTHLIKTRGQQATLRCSPISGHTSVYWYQQALGLGLQFLLWYDEGEERNRGNFPPRFSGRQFPNYSSELNVNALELEDSALYLCASSFLPGGYGGNQPQHFGDGTRLSIL.

This clone has more than one count but fewer than ten. This rearrangement joins TRBV23-1 to TRBJ2-7; D perhaps matches TRBD2 (6 bases). TRBV23-1 has ORF status, its function being uncertain. The CDR3 is 15 amino acids. V was clipped by 0 bases and J by 3 bases, with 12 bases between them. CDR3 coding DNA: TGCGCCAGCAGTCAATCGGAGGGAACCCTCTACGAGCAGTACTTC. This codes for CASSQSEGTLYEQYF.

By share of the sample, this clone is medium-sized. V usage is TRBV29-1 and J usage is TRBJ1-1; the match to TRBD1 covers 11 bases. The CDR3 is made up of 15 amino acids. Germline V lookup: CDR1 SQVTM, CDR2 ANQGSEA. V was pared by 4 bases and J by 2 bases, with 6 bases of the junction left unmatched. CDR3 loop: CSVVGTGGKNTEAFF. The DNA for the CDR3 is TGCAGCGTTGTGGGGACAGGGGGTAAAAACACTGAAGCTTTCTTT.

This clone showed up just a few times. The chain has TRBV11-3 and TRBJ2-1; 7 bases match TRBD2. Germline V gene data show CDR1 as SGHNT and CDR2 as YENEEA. V lost 5 bases and J lost 9; bases outside the gene matches: 10. The CDR3 covers 14 residues. CDR3 DNA sequence: TGTGCCAGCAGCCTCGGCGGGAGAGGCCGTGAGCAGTTCTTC. As protein: CASSLGGRGREQFF.

The V call is TRBV5-1, the J call TRBJ2-3, with unresolved D. Trimming stripped 0 bases from V and 0 bases from J, with 5 bases between. The germline V gene encodes CDR1 SGHRS and CDR2 YFSETQ. This CDR3 has 14 residues. The CDR3 DNA reads TGCGCCAGCAGCTTGGTGGGCAGCACAGATACGCAGTATTTT. It translates to CASSLVGSTDTQYF. The complete variable domain, with remaining parts taken from reference TRBV5-1 and TRBJ2-3, reads KAGVTQTPRYLIKTRGQQVTLSCSPISGHRSVSWYQQTPGQGLQFLFEYFSETQRNKGNFPGRFSGRQFSNSRSEMNVSTLELGDSALYLCASSLVGSTDTQYFGPGTRLTVL.

This clone was seen just once. The chain links TRBV4-1 to TRBJ1-1; possible D gene TRBD1, 5 bases. Germline CDR1 reads MGHRA; CDR2 reads YSYEKL. Trimming took 4 bases from V and 5 from J, leaving 17 bases between them. The CDR3 is 15 amino acids. This CDR3 is CASSPTGLGGTEAFF. CDR3 DNA: TGCGCCAGCAGCCCGACGGGCCTCGGGGGGACTGAAGCTTTCTTT.

The chain recombines TRBV7-2 with TRBJ2-7, with no clear D. Germline assignment: CDR1 SGHTA and CDR2 FQGNSA. Between the trimmed V and J ends, which lost 4 bases and 6 bases, there was a span of 16 bases. CDR3 size: 14 residues. The CDR3 is CASSSGQQASEQYF. The CDR3 bases are TGTGCCAGCAGCTCGGGCCAACAAGCCAGCGAGCAGTACTTC.

In its sample, this clone was seen a few times. CDR3 residues: CAWSVRGMNTEAFF. The CDR3 bases are TGTGCCTGGAGTGTCAGAGGGATGAACACTGAAGCTTTCTTT. The chain employs TRBV30 and TRBJ1-1; D gene unclear. In germline, CDR1 is GTSNPN, CDR2 SVGIG (reference sequence). This CDR3 has 14 amino acids. The ends were cut back, 0 bases at V and 0 bases at J, with 8 bases in the middle.

V is TRBV4-1 and J is TRBJ1-5; 7 bases match TRBD1. The J segment lost 8 bases and the V segment lost 5 bases, leaving 12 bases of the junction unmatched. The V gene's germline CDR1 is MGHRA and CDR2 YSYEKL. This CDR3 comprises 15 residues. The CDR3 sequence: CASSSISDRSKPQHF. In nucleotides, the CDR3 is TGCGCCAGCAGCAGTATATCGGACAGGTCGAAGCCCCAGCATTTT.

In its sample, this clone was seen once. The genes are TRBV6-1 and TRBJ1-2, with 7 bases fitting TRBD1. The CDR3 runs 12 residues. V lost 9 bases to trimming and J lost 6 bases; unmatched junction nucleotides: 7. Germline V CDR1 and CDR2: MNHNS, SASEGT. The CDR3 reads CASYRDSHGYTF. The CDR3 nucleotides read TGTGCCAGTTACCGGGACAGCCATGGCTACACCTTC.